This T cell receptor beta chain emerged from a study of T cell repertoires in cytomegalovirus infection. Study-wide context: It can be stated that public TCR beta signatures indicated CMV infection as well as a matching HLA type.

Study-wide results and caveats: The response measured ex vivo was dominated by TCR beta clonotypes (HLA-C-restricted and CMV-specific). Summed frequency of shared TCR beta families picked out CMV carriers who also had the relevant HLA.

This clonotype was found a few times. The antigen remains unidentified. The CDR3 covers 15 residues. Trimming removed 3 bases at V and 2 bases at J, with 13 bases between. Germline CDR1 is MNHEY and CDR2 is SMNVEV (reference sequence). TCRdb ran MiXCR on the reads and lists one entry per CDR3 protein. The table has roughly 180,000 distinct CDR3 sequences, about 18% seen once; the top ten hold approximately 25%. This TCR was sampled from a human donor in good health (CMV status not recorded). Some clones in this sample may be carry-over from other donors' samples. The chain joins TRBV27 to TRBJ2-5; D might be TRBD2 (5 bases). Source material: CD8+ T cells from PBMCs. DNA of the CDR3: TGTGCCAGCAGTTTCCGGGATCAACCTCAAGAGACCCAGTACTTC. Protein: CASSFRDQPQETQYF.